This T cell receptor beta chain was recovered during a study of control samples from healthy donors and cancer patients (dated by TCRdb to about 2020). As to this clone: Its antigen is currently not known. Base qualities were left out, and no much larger clone turns up one base away.

Libraries were built with the immunoSEQ multiplex PCR assay. This immuneACCESS table, as held by TCRdb, lists in-frame sequences with V and J called but not all clones. Of the missing ones, under half trace to an unresolved V gene in checked studies; the others have no known cause. This sample has 150,000 or so clones in its table, and approximately 93% of those were observed once. The ten largest clones take up less than 6% of the sample. V is cut by 1 base and J by 2 bases, and the space between the germline ends is 14 bases. The CDR3 contains 16 residues, cysteine and phenylalanine counted. CDR3 DNA only is kept here, 48 bases in frame from base 1. The germline V gene (reference sequence) gives CDR1 as LNHNV and CDR2 as YYDKDF.

The receptor's source is a man younger than 35 in good health. What was sequenced was blood. Rearrangement joined TRBV15 to TRBJ1-1; the D gene identity is not certain. This receptor has the CDR3 CATSRAGGWGNTEAFF. The DNA is TGTGCCACCAGCAGAGCCGGCGGGTGGGGTAACACTGAAGCTTTCTTT. This CDR3, with the reference TRBV15 and TRBJ1-1 proteins standing in past its ends, gives the full variable domain DAMVIQNPRYQVTQFGKPVTLSCSQTLNHNVMYWYQQKSSQAPKLLFHYYDKDFNNEADTPDNFQSRRPNTSFCFLDIRSPGLGDTAMYLCATSRAGGWGNTEAFFGQGTRLTVV.